A single sample is the source of the 14 T cell receptor beta chains below, sequenced in a study of T cells in Graves' hyperthyroidism and ophthalmopathy (dated by TCRdb to the late 2010s). The method behind the library was multiplex PCR. For sequencing, an Illumina HiSeq 2000 was employed. TCR beta CDR3 regions were amplified from RNA transcripts. For the first round of RT-PCR on the TCR CDR3, the HTBI primer set was used together with the Qiagen OneStep RT-PCR kit. TCRdb redid the processing of the public reads, applying fastp at Q25 and MiXCR, and retained in-frame beta chains. Identical CDR3 proteins give one entry, which carries the most common genes and DNA. This sample comprises fewer than 400,000 distinct CDR3 sequences, roughly 17% of them detected only once. Roughly 33% of the sample lies in the top ten. The sequencing sample was made of blood. Source of these receptors: a man aged 30 to 45 with Graves' hyperthyroidism.

V usage is TRBV11-2 and J usage is TRBJ1-5; D not certain. The CDR3 is 15 residues long. The V gene lost 4 bases and the J gene lost 1 base, with 11 bases spanning the gap. Looked up from germline, CDR1 is SGHAT and CDR2 is FQNNGV. CDR3 coding DNA: TGTGCCAGCAGCTCGGAAGGCCGGAGCAATCAGCCCCAGCATTTT. The encoded protein is CASSSEGRSNQPQHF. Variable domain in full (rest from reference TRBV11-2 and TRBJ1-5): EAGVAQSPRYKIIEKRQSVAFWCNPISGHATLYWYQQILGQGPKLLIQFQNNGVVDDSQLPKDRFSAERLKGVDSTLKIQPAKLEDSAVYLCASSSEGRSNQPQHFGDGTRLSIL.

The chain joins TRBV20-1 to TRBJ2-5, with D perhaps matching TRBD2 (6 bases). The germline V gene has CDR1 DFQATT and CDR2 SNEGSKA (reference sequence). With 3 bases removed from V and 7 bases from J, the gap between germline ends came to 12 bases. The CDR3 spans 12 residues. The CDR3 spells CSASGGGPTQYF. The CDR3 nucleotides are TGCAGTGCTAGCGGCGGAGGGCCGACCCAGTACTTC.

This clonotype was counted between two and nine times. V is TRBV7-9 and J is TRBJ2-1; weak D call: TRBD1 (6 bases). The germline V gene has CDR1 SEHNR and CDR2 FQNEAQ (reference sequence). V was pared by 1 base and J by 7 bases, with 11 bases between. The CDR3 is made up of 14 amino acids. This chain's CDR3 is CASSLVQGTNEQFF. DNA for the CDR3: TGTGCCAGCAGCTTAGTTCAGGGGACAAATGAGCAGTTCTTC.

This clonotype has just a few counts. This sequence joins TRBV20-1 and TRBJ2-7; 8 bases fit TRBD1. Per germline, CDR1 DFQATT and CDR2 SNEGSKA (reference sequence). This CDR3 region has 15 residues. V lost 2 bases to trimming and J lost 2 bases; unmatched junction nucleotides: 8. CDR3 sequence (DNA): TGCAGTGCTAGACACAGGACAGGGAACCCCTACGAGCAGTACTTC. This encodes CSARHRTGNPYEQYF.

The J gene is TRBJ1-2, the V gene TRBV2, with TRBD1 matching over 10 bases. CDR3 length equals 15 residues. Unmatched junction bases numbered 7, after V lost 7 bases and J lost 2 bases. CDR1 and CDR2 from the germline V gene are SNHLY and FYNNEI. CDR3 nucleotides: TGTGCCAGCAAGAGGGGGGACAGGGGAAACTATGGCTACACCTTC. This codes for CASKRGDRGNYGYTF. The entire variable domain, with the rest obtained from reference TRBV2 and TRBJ1-2, is as follows: EPEVTQTPSHQVTQMGQEVILRCVPISNHLYFYWYRQILGQKVEFLVSFYNNEISEKSEIFDDQFSVERPDGSNFTLKIRSTKLEDSAMYFCASKRGDRGNYGYTFGSGTRLTVV.

J is TRBJ2-5 and V is TRBV29-1; D is unresolved. CDR1 SQVTM and CDR2 ANQGSEA come from the germline V gene. This CDR3 contains 14 residues. The V end lost 0 bases, the J end lost 1 base, and 9 bases lay between the germline ends. The CDR3 spells CSVEDGRAQETQYF. DNA of the CDR3: TGCAGCGTTGAAGACGGACGGGCCCAAGAGACCCAGTACTTC.

This clonotype was detected only once. At one end the junction does not follow the germline gene, possibly because of a read error. The chain couples TRBV20-1 to TRBJ2-2; D may be TRBD1 or TRBD2 (5 bases each). This CDR3 is 14 amino acids long. Germline V gene lookup returns CDR1 DFQATT and CDR2 SNEGSKA (reference sequence). The CDR3 DNA reads as TGCAGTGCCGAGGGTAGGGGACCCACCGGGGAGCCGTTTTTT. Residues: CSAEGRGPTGEPFF.

The chain employs TRBV12-3 or TRBV12-4 and TRBJ1-4; maybe TRBD1 (5 bases). The CDR3 length is 12 residues. The ends were cut back, 6 bases at V and 10 bases at J, with 12 bases in the middle. Here the CDR3 reads CASSHSTGKLFF. The CDR3 nucleotides read TGTGCCAGCAGCCACTCAACAGGAAAACTGTTTTTT.

The genes are TRBV20-1 and TRBJ1-5, with 7 positions matching TRBD1. The CDR3 is 14 residues long. CDR1 is DFQATT and CDR2 is SNEGSKA in the germline V gene (reference sequence). The V segment lost 5 bases and the J segment 1 base; nucleotides outside the gene matches: 5. The CDR3 here is CSALQQGSNQPQHF. CDR3 sequence (DNA): TGCAGTGCTCTACAACAGGGGAGCAATCAGCCCCAGCATTTT.

The genes are TRBV7-3 and TRBJ2-7; 10 nucleotides line up with TRBD2. The CDR3 has 16 residues. Per the germline V gene, CDR1 is SGHTA and CDR2 is FQGTGA. The junction had 12 bases not matched to a gene; V was cut back by 5 bases and J by 5 bases. CDR3 sequence reads: CASSPQSGRAFNEQYF. DNA of the CDR3: TGTGCCAGCAGCCCCCAGAGCGGGAGGGCCTTCAACGAGCAGTACTTC.

This clonotype was observed a few times. This rearrangement joins TRBV29-1 to TRBJ2-2; 11 nucleotides line up with TRBD1. The trim removed 7 bases at V and 6 bases at J, leaving 10 bases unmatched. CDR3 size: 15 residues. Germline V gene sequence: CDR1 SQVTM, CDR2 ANQGSEA. The CDR3 nucleotides are TGCAGCGCCCGAACCGGGACAGGGGGGTCCGGGGAGCTGTTTTTT. Its translation is CSARTGTGGSGELFF.

Details on this clonotype: This may be a read error, as it is one base from a much larger clone. The V call is TRBV5-1, the J call TRBJ1-2; a possible D gene is TRBD1 (5 bases). Trimming shortened V by 0 bases and J by 5 bases, and 11 bases separated the two germline ends. The CDR3 length is 14 residues. Germline assignment: CDR1 SGHRS and CDR2 YFSETQ. CDR3 bases: TGCGCCAGCAGCTTGGGACAGACGGGGTATGGCTACACCTTC. As protein: CASSLGQTGYGYTF. The whole variable domain, filled in from reference TRBV5-1 and TRBJ1-2, reads KAGVTQTPRYLIKTRGQQVTLSCSPISGHRSVSWYQQTPGQGLQFLFEYFSETQRNKGNFPGRFSGRQFSNSRSEMNVSTLELGDSALYLCASSLGQTGYGYTFGSGTRLTVV.

This clonotype was recorded at least ten times. The chain recombines TRBV28 with TRBJ1-2; a weak D match, TRBD1 (6 bases). Germline CDR1 MDHEN, CDR2 SYDVKM. The germline V and J ends were trimmed by 5 bases and 8 bases, with 12 bases remaining between them. The CDR3 is 12 residues long. The CDR3 protein is CASSLRGVGYTF. CDR3 DNA sequence: TGTGCCAGCAGTCTCAGGGGAGTCGGCTACACCTTC.

The chain joins TRBV29-1 to TRBJ2-1; D might be TRBD2 (5 bases). The CDR3 covers 13 residues. Deletions cut 7 bases from V and 8 bases from J, with 18 bases between. Germline assignment: CDR1 SQVTM and CDR2 ANQGSEA. CDR3 residues: CSASPTSFHEQFF. DNA for the CDR3: TGCAGCGCTTCCCCCACTAGTTTCCATGAGCAGTTCTTC.